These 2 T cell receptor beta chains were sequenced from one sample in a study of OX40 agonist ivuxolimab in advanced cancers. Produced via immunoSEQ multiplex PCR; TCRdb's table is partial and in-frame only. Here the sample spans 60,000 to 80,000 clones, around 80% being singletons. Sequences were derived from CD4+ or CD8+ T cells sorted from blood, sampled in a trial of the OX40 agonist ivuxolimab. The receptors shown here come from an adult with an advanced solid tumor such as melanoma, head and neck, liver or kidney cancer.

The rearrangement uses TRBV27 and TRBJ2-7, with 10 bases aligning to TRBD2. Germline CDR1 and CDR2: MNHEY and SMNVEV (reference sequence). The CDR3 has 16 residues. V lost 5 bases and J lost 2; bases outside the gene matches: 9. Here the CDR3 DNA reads TGTGCCAGCAGTAACCTAGCGGGAGTGATCCCCTACGAGCAGTACTTC. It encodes CASSNLAGVIPYEQYF.

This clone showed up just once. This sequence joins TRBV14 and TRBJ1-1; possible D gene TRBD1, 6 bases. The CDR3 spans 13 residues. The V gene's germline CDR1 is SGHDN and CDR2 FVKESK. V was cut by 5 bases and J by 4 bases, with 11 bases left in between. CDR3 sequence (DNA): TGTGCCAGCAGCAATCGCAGGGGCACTGAAGCTTTCTTT. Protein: CASSNRRGTEAFF.